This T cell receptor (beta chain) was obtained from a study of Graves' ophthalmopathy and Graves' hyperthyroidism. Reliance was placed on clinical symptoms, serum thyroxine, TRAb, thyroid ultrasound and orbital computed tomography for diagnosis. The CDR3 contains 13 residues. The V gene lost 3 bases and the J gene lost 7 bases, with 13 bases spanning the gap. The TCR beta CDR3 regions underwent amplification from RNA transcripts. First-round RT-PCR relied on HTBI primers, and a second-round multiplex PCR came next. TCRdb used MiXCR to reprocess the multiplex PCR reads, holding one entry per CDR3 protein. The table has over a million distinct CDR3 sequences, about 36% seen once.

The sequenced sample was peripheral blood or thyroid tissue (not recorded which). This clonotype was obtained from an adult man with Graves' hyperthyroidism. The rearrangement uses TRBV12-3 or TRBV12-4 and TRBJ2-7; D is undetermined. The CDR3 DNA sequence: TGTGCCAGCAGTTTCGATGCCAGTAGGGAGCAGTACTTC. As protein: CASSFDASREQYF.